This TCR beta chain came from a study of cytomegalovirus exposure and HLA in healthy donors (TCRdb year 2017). Context from the whole study: An earlier analysis of roughly 630 of the donors reported approximately 300 Gb of sequence data and around 110 million unique TCR beta sequences from about 179 million T cells. Around 320 gigabases of sequencing data and tens of millions of unique TCR sequences were included in an early release covering 500 to 750 HLA-typed donors. The genetic ancestry cluster associated with self-reported Caucasian donors included 70% to 85% of the 350 to 500 genotyped donors. The study aimed to test whether signatures of past pathogen exposure could be identified by cataloging public T cell receptors. The T cell repertoires of several hundred subjects were profiled by immunosequencing and related to cytomegalovirus serostatus. Along with the roughly 610-subject first cohort, a separate validation cohort of around 110 different subjects was used. To predict cytomegalovirus infection status, the study combined high-throughput TCR immunosequencing, statistical association of individual TCRs with disease status, and machine learning. A later analysis re-examined previously published TCR beta repertoires from around 670 donors and added high-resolution HLA genotyping to investigate patterns of TCR occurrence. In the later analysis, no new phenotypic data were used to find candidate immune exposures; instead, reliance was placed on TCR beta sequences and their occurrence across donors. To decide whether each TCR beta V gene segment behaved as functional or pseudogenic, an earlier analysis of fewer than 750 of the donors relied on high-throughput TCR beta sequencing. Donor age, sex, ethnicity and CMV serostatus were collected together with the repertoire data. Genome-wide SNP genotypes for about 65% of the 666 donors were used in a later genetic analysis, which treated that subset as a discovery cohort. All discovery cohort repertoires had been generated on a single sequencing platform. Both class I and class II loci were covered by HLA typing, at four-digit resolution. Typing coverage differed by locus: A, B, C, DRB1 and DQB1 were typed in roughly 629-630 donors, DQA1 in 522, DPA1 in 600 to 610, and DPB1 in 400 to 490. Because of strong linkage in the cohort, a few DR-DQ haplotypes were treated as single units for association and clustering. Among about 360 genotyped donors of the cohort, an average of about 240,000 unique TCR beta nucleotide sequences were sequenced per donor, roughly 18% of them non-productive.

Regarding this clone: The antigen it recognizes is unknown. Base qualities are not provided; no much larger clone lies one nucleotide away.

The method was the immunoSEQ multiplex PCR assay. For the multiplex PCR, a mixture combining 60 forward primers for TCR Vbeta segments and 13 reverse primers for TCR Jbeta segments was used. The CDR3 region of rearranged TCR beta genes was amplified from genomic DNA with a multiplex PCR assay. The amplified TCR beta libraries were sequenced on the Illumina HiSeq System as 87-base-pair reads. Turning to the authors' computational methods: Across the 670 or so repertoires, a later analysis counted 75 million to 90 million unique TCR beta chains, some 11 million of which were shared by at least two donors. Raw reads were error-corrected and collapsed into unique sequences with a nearest-neighbor algorithm that merged closely related sequences to remove PCR and sequencing errors. Alignment of CDR3 sequences to IMGT reference sequences was used to assign V, D and J gene segments. For a sequence to be retained, a match of at least six nucleotides to both a V gene segment and a J gene segment was required. A rearrangement counted as productive if the CDR3 had no stop codons and remained in frame with V and J, and every other rearrangement counted as non-productive. CDR3 was defined by IMGT convention, running from the second conserved V-encoded cysteine to the conserved J-encoded phenylalanine. In an earlier analysis of just under 600 of the donors, sequences lacking an unambiguous match to a single V gene segment were excluded. An earlier analysis of fewer than 650 of the donors classified V segments as functional when productive rearrangements were above 56.7% and as segregating when the standard deviation between donors was above 5%. A statistical classification framework was built to diagnose cytomegalovirus status from the catalog of TCR beta chain sequences. A later analysis assigned V and J genes by comparing TCR nucleotide sequences with IMGT/GENE-DB human TR gene sequences. A later analysis assigned CDR3 sequences and most-parsimonious VDJ recombination scenarios with the TCRdist pipeline. In a later analysis, every TCR beta chain was defined by the combination of its CDR3 amino acid sequence and its V-gene family, and reads without a unique V-gene family were dropped. To address suspected cross-contamination and a sequencing artifact, a later analysis removed 592 highly shared, low-generation-probability nucleotide sequences. A later analysis calculated a clonal expansion index for each public chain from normalized within-repertoire ranks of inferred template counts. A later analysis computed generation probabilities with a VDJ recombination model fitted to out-of-frame rearrangements, and checked the results against IGoR. A later analysis scored TCR-TCR, TCR-HLA and TCR-CMV co-occurrence with hypergeometric tests, applying a repertoire-size bias correction to TCR pairs. False discovery rates were estimated in a later analysis by permuting HLA or CMV assignments 20 times. In a later analysis, co-occurring TCRs were grouped with DBSCAN, and TCRdist sequence similarity was added when clustering was performed within HLA-allele-positive subsets. Repertoires with fewer than 30,000 or more than 120,000 public chains were left out of co-occurrence clustering, as were five repertoires with anomalous nucleotide sharing. In TCRdb, the immuneACCESS table is reduced to in-frame sequences with V and J assigned. These tables do not hold every clone; where another copy was compared, an unresolved V gene accounts for under half, and the others remain unexplained. Clonal size and the V and J genes are those of that table, whereas D and trimming came from the DNA. The sample table records some 120,000 clones; approximately 80% of these occur just once. Jointly, the top ten make up around 13% of the sample.

V trim: 10 bases; J trim: 8 bases; unmatched bases: 14. CDR1 and CDR2 are drawn from the germline V gene: MGHRA, YSYEKL. From the cysteine through the phenylalanine, the CDR3 covers 14 amino acids. Kept here is only the CDR3 DNA, which spans 42 bases and is read in frame from base 1. Here is what the overall study found, with its caveats: Most TCR sequences were observed very rarely across donors, whereas some public TCRs were present in many individuals. According to a later analysis, TCR association rates differed among HLA loci, with DRB1 alleles showing the most associated TCRs and HLA-C alleles showing the fewest. The sequencing pipeline was judged likely to have produced a cluster of highly shared sequence variants as a technical artifact. V-gene and J-gene trimming of TCR beta chains was associated with a missense DCLRE1C variant in a later genetic analysis, and the association was replicated in an independent cohort. A later analysis associated about 16,000 TCR beta sequences with specific HLA alleles at a false discovery rate of 0.05. An earlier analysis of approximately 530 of the donors showed that most TCR beta V segments appeared in productive rearrangements either about 87% or about 30% of the time, which broadly matched IMGT annotations. The only immune exposure information available for the cohort was CMV serostatus. Three of the identified cytomegalovirus-associated TCR beta chains were confirmed in vitro to be specific for cytomegalovirus antigens. A further reported finding was that TCR beta sequences accurately predicted the HLA-A and HLA-B alleles for most subjects in the first cohort. The authors suggested that the approach could potentially be generalized to other disease states and immunological phenotypes. In a later analysis, HLA-associated TCR beta chains were found to be more clonally expanded and to have lower generation probabilities than equally common non-associated chains. The classifier was reported to diagnose cytomegalovirus status with high specificity and sensitivity in both the original and validation cohorts. Compared with the approximately 710-donor mean, donors in an Asian-associated ancestry cluster had fewer N-insertions in productive TCRs, according to a later genetic analysis. Because the 87-base-pair reads could not distinguish some IMGT-functional V segments, including TRBV6-2 and TRBV6-3, those segments were excluded. Correlated functional status among segregating V segments might be attributable to linkage disequilibrium, but an unknown experimental factor could not be ruled out. Because some donors lacked HLA typing at each locus, the association tests relied only on the typed subset. In this cohort, only TCR beta chains were sequenced, and detectable features were limited by the absence of alpha or paired-chain data. According to a later analysis, most CMV-associated TCR beta chains appeared to be HLA-restricted, and the HLA associations seemed to be driven largely by CMV exposure. Roughly uniform sequencing depth across donors was assumed in presence/absence analyses, although this assumption may not hold. Because counts were too low, roughly 18 rarely observed V segments, including chromosome 9 orphons, were left out of the earlier analysis of 500 to 650 of the donors. According to a later analysis, parvovirus B19, influenza, CMV and Epstein-Barr virus appeared linked to several top co-occurrence clusters. The study gave a list of 150 to 200 TCR beta chains associated with cytomegalovirus. When HLA alleles, especially DR and DQ, strongly co-occurred, TCR associations were difficult to assign to individual alleles.

In total, 630 or so healthy bone marrow donors made up the cohort. At the time of sampling, all cohort members were nominally healthy, though unrecorded immune exposures were likely present. The donor tested CMV seropositive and was one of the 289 seropositive cohort members. Each donor provided a peripheral blood sample, and peripheral blood mononuclear cells were used for TCR beta sequencing. The Qiagen DNeasy Blood Extraction Kit was used to extract genomic DNA from the blood cell samples. This TCR came from a middle-aged woman in good health and CMV-seropositive. The receptor chain draws on TRBV4-1 and TRBJ1-2, and 9 junctional nucleotides match TRBD1. Sequencing was carried out using PBMCs. DNA sequence: TGCGCCACCGGAGAGACAGGGGGATATGGGGGCTACACCTTC. The resulting protein is CATGETGGYGGYTF.